This TCR beta chain derives from a study of T-cell memory formation after mild COVID-19. TCRdb re-called the 5' RACE reads with MiXCR, one entry per CDR3 protein. The repertoire has roughly 400,000 distinct CDR3 sequences, approximately 18% of them found once; the top ten carry 20% to 25%. This CDR3 is 17 amino acids long. CDR1 and CDR2 (germline): MNHNY, SVGAGI (reference sequence). V dropped 7 bases and J dropped 8; count of bases not matched to a gene: 19. This clonotype was picked up a small number of times. The V and J genes are TRBV6-6 and TRBJ1-4; 7 positions match TRBD1. Sequenced: PBMCs or a T cell subset sorted from them (not recorded which). The receptor was derived from a young man who had mild COVID-19 (a few samples of this study predate the infection). Cell type and time point are not known. Here the CDR3 reads CASTSLPRQGRDEKLFF. The DNA for the CDR3 is TGTGCCAGCACAAGCCTACCGCGACAGGGTCGAGACGAAAAACTGTTTTTT.